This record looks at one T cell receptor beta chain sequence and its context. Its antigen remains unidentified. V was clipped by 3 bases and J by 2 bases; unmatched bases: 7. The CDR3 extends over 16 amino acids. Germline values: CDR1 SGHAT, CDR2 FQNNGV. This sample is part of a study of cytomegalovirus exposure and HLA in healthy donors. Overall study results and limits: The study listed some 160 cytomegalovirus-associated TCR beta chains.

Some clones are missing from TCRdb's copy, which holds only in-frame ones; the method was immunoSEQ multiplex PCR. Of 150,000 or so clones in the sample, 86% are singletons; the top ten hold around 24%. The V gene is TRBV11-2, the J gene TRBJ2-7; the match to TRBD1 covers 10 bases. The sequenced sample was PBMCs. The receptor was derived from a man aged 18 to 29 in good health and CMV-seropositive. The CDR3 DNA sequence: TGTGCCAGCAGCTTGGGCGGGACAGGGGACGCCTACGAGCAGTACTTC. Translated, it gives CASSLGGTGDAYEQYF.